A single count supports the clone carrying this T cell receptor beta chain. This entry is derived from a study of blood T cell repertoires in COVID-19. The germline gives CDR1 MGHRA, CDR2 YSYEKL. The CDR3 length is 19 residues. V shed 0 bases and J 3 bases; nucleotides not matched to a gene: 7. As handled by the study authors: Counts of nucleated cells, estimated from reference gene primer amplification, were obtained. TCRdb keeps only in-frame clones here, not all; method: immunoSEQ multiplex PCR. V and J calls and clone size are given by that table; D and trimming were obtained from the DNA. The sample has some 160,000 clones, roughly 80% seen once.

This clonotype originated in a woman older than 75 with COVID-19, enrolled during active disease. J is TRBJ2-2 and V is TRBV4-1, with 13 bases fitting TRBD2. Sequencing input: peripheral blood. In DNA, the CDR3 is TGCGCCAGCAGCCAAGAAGGGACTAGCGGGATGCTGTACACCGGGGAGCTGTTTTTT. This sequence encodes CASSQEGTSGMLYTGELFF.